This TCR beta chain was sequenced for a study of Graves' ophthalmopathy and Graves' hyperthyroidism. This clonotype was seen a handful of times. Scientists amplified the TCR beta CDR3 regions from RNA transcripts. HTBI primers served in a first-round RT-PCR, which a second-round multiplex PCR followed. TCRdb used MiXCR to reprocess the multiplex PCR reads, holding one entry per CDR3 protein. Among about 700,000 distinct CDR3 sequences, just over 40% were seen once, and the ten largest hold 2.5% to 3.5%. This CDR3 has 15 residues. Germline V lookup: CDR1 KGHDR, CDR2 SFDVKD. Trimming pared 4 bases from V and 0 bases from J, leaving 10 bases between. Ophthalmopathic donors had moderate-to-severe activity, CAS ≥3 and NOSPECS ≥4, with disease that had lasted under 3 months.

The sequenced sample consisted of peripheral blood. The chain has TRBV24-1 and TRBJ2-3, with D possibly matching TRBD1 (5 bases). This clonotype was sampled from an adult man with Graves' ophthalmopathy. The CDR3: CATSETGGSTDTQYF. The CDR3, as DNA: TGTGCCACCAGTGAAACAGGCGGTAGCACAGATACGCAGTATTTT.